Listed here are 31 T cell receptor beta chains from one sample, sequenced in a study of long-term antiretroviral therapy in people with HIV. The run of the v3.0 immunoSEQ assay was at survey level. The method was immunoSEQ multiplex PCR; TCRdb's version includes in-frame clones alone and lacks a portion of them. The sample contains about 25,000 clones, 76% of which appear only once. The sample here was unsorted PBMCs, taken 1.1 years before starting antiretroviral therapy. The receptors shown here come from a woman between 35 and 50 years old with HIV.

J is TRBJ2-3 and V is TRBV4-3; TRBD2 is a possible D gene (7 bases). The CDR3 sequence is 16 residues long. Between the trimmed V and J ends, which lost 5 bases and 5 bases, there was a span of 20 bases. CDR1 and CDR2 from the germline V gene are LGHNA and YSLEER. CDR3 DNA: TGCGCCAGCAGCTCCCTCCTCGGGGGGCGTGAAGATACGCAGTATTTT. Its translation: CASSSLLGGREDTQYF.

V is TRBV6-5 and J is TRBJ2-3; 7 bases agree with TRBD1. Trimming at V came to 5 bases and at J to 1 base, leaving 3 bases not matched to a gene. This CDR3 has 14 amino acids. Germline loops: CDR1 MNHEY, CDR2 SVGAGI. The CDR3 protein is CASSIGTGTDTQYF. Here the CDR3 DNA reads TGTGCCAGCAGTATTGGGACAGGCACAGATACGCAGTATTTT.

The chain is built from TRBV5-6 and TRBJ1-1; D is ambiguous. The V gene lost 4 bases and the J gene lost 4 bases, with 11 bases spanning the gap. CDR3 size: 13 residues. Germline V lookup: CDR1 SGHDT, CDR2 YYEEEE. The CDR3 DNA reads as TGTGCCAGCAGCCCGGATGGGGTCACTGAAGCTTTCTTT. Translation gives CASSPDGVTEAFF. Supplemented by reference TRBV5-6 and TRBJ1-1, the full variable domain reads DAGVTQSPTHLIKTRGQQVTLRCSPKSGHDTVSWYQQALGQGPQFIFQYYEEEERQRGNFPDRFSGHQFPNYSSELNVNALLLGDSALYLCASSPDGVTEAFFGQGTRLTVV.

The CDR3 coding sequence is TGTGCCAGCAGGCCCTCGATGGCAAATAGTGGAAACACCATATATTTT. It codes for CASRPSMANSGNTIYF. The chain employs TRBV27 and TRBJ1-3; D not resolved. This CDR3 region has 16 residues. V was trimmed by 6 bases and J by 3 bases, leaving 18 bases between them. Germline CDR1 reads MNHEY; CDR2 reads SMNVEV (reference sequence).

This clone was detected only a few times. The chain carries TRBV11-3 and TRBJ1-2; D gene ambiguous. The V end was cut by 5 bases, the J end by 4 bases, with 14 bases between. CDR3 length: 14 amino acids. In germline, CDR1 is SGHNT, CDR2 YENEEA. The CDR3 sequence: CASSPSKVGYGYTF. The CDR3 DNA reads TGTGCCAGCAGCCCATCTAAGGTGGGCTATGGCTACACCTTC.

The chain recombines TRBV11-2 with TRBJ2-3, with TRBD2 matching over 8 bases. The CDR3 consists of 14 residues. CDR1 and CDR2 from the germline V gene are SGHAT and FQNNGV. J gave up 5 bases and V 5 bases, and 6 bases lay outside the gene matches. For the CDR3, the DNA is TGTGCCAGCAGCCCCTTTAGCGGGGAAGATACGCAGTATTTT. Translated: CASSPFSGEDTQYF.

J is TRBJ1-1 and V is TRBV11-2; D unresolved. The CDR3 is 15 amino acids. V was shortened by 0 bases and J by 6 bases, with 14 bases between the two germline ends. The germline gives CDR1 SGHAT, CDR2 FQNNGV. The CDR3 protein is CASSLDPGVGSEAFF. CDR3 DNA sequence: TGTGCCAGCAGCTTAGATCCTGGAGTGGGGTCTGAAGCTTTCTTT.

The rearrangement uses TRBV5-4 and TRBJ2-7; 10 nucleotides agree with TRBD2. CDR3 size: 16 residues. Germline CDR1 SGHNT, CDR2 YYREEE (reference sequence). The V segment lost 2 bases and the J segment 2 bases; nucleotides outside the gene matches: 7. CDR3 region: CASSFGGLAEPYEQYF. The CDR3 region has the DNA TGTGCCAGCAGCTTCGGAGGACTAGCGGAACCCTACGAGCAGTACTTC.

This chain uses TRBV5-7 with TRBJ2-7, with D unclear. TRBV5-7 is identified as an open reading frame with a role that is uncertain. With 0 bases removed from V and 3 bases from J, the gap between germline ends came to 10 bases. CDR3 length: 14 amino acids. Here the CDR3 DNA reads TGTGCCAGCAGCTTGGAGACCTCACACTACGAGCAGTACTTC. As protein: CASSLETSHYEQYF.

This clone was observed a handful of times. The chain employs TRBV29-1 and TRBJ2-7; D is unresolved. The CDR3 spans 12 residues. The germline CDR1 and CDR2 sequences are SQVTM and ANQGSEA. V was trimmed by 3 bases and J by 3 bases, leaving 9 bases between them. The CDR3 bases are TGCAGCGTTGAGGCGCAGAGCTACGAGCAGTACTTC. Translated, it gives CSVEAQSYEQYF.

The V and J genes are TRBV7-9 and TRBJ2-1; 8 positions match TRBD2. Losses at the gene ends were 1 base for V and 5 bases for J; bases not matched to a gene: 4. Germline-derived CDR1 and CDR2 are SEHNR and FQNEAQ (reference sequence). The CDR3 loop spans 15 amino acids. The DNA of the CDR3 is TGTGCCAGCAGCTTAGTAGCGGGGCCCCACAATGAGCAGTTCTTC. This translates into CASSLVAGPHNEQFF.

V usage is TRBV19 and J usage is TRBJ2-7; 9 nucleotides line up with TRBD2. Germline loops: CDR1 LNHDA, CDR2 SQIVND (reference sequence). The CDR3 contains 17 residues. Losses at the gene ends were 5 bases for V and 2 bases for J; bases not matched to a gene: 13. CDR3 in amino acids: CASSGREGGSGAYEQYF. CDR3 nucleotides: TGTGCCAGTAGTGGGCGGGAGGGGGGCAGTGGCGCCTACGAGCAGTACTTC.

The chain couples TRBV15 to TRBJ2-2; tentative D call: TRBD2 (5 bases). Germline values: CDR1 LNHNV, CDR2 YYDKDF (reference sequence). V lost 5 bases to trimming and J lost 4 bases, with 8 bases between them. CDR3 length: 13 amino acids. As DNA, the CDR3 is TGTGCCACCAGCCCGGACTTCACCGGGGAGCTGTTTTTT. Translation: CATSPDFTGELFF.

This chain links TRBV21-1 with TRBJ2-2; the table's D call, TRBD1, has no DNA check behind it. TRBV21-1 is reported as a pseudogene. CDR3 length: 17 residues. CDR3 coding DNA: TGTGCCAGCGGCCAGCCCGACCGGGACAGGGGGACCGGGGAGCTGTTTTTT. Translating it yields CASGQPDRDRGTGELFF.

This chain uses TRBV6-1 with TRBJ2-7; 10 bases agree with TRBD2. Germline CDR1 MNHNS, CDR2 SASEGT. Trimming removed 4 bases from V and 4 bases from J; junction bases left unmatched: 4. The CDR3 extends over 14 amino acids. Here the CDR3 DNA reads TGTGCCAGCAGTGGCCTAGCGGGAGTATACGAGCAGTACTTC. This codes for CASSGLAGVYEQYF.

The CDR3 loop reads CASSAFGTSYEQYF. Here the CDR3 DNA reads TGTGCCAGCAGCGCCTTCGGGACTAGCTACGAGCAGTACTTC. The gene calls are TRBV6-1 and TRBJ2-7, with 8 bases aligning to TRBD2. V lost 6 bases and J lost 3; bases outside the gene matches: 7. The CDR3 is made up of 14 amino acids. CDR1 MNHNS and CDR2 SASEGT come from the germline V gene.

The rearrangement uses TRBV28 and TRBJ2-7; TRBD1 agrees at 10 bases. Germline assignment: CDR1 MDHEN and CDR2 SYDVKM. CDR3 length: 15 amino acids. V shed 2 bases and J 4 bases; nucleotides not matched to a gene: 5. CDR3 protein: CASSLDRDRGYEQYF. CDR3 bases: TGTGCCAGCAGTTTAGACCGGGACAGGGGATACGAGCAGTACTTC.

This chain links TRBV7-2 with TRBJ1-2; no definite D call. The CDR3 loop spans 12 amino acids. V was clipped by 0 bases and J by 7 bases, with 6 bases between them. Germline assignment: CDR1 SGHTA and CDR2 FQGNSA. CDR3 DNA: TGTGCCAGCAGCTTAGCATGGATTGGCTACACCTTC. This gives the protein CASSLAWIGYTF.

V is TRBV30 and J is TRBJ1-4, with D maybe TRBD1 (5 bases). V was cut by 0 bases and J by 8 bases, with 10 bases left in between. This CDR3 spans 13 amino acids. CDR1 and CDR2 (germline): GTSNPN, SVGIG (reference sequence). The DNA for the CDR3 is TGTGCCTGGAGTGTACCAGGGCGGGAAAAACTGTTTTTT. It translates to CAWSVPGREKLFF.

This chain uses TRBV6-5 with TRBJ2-7; no firm D call. The germline V and J ends were trimmed by 5 bases and 6 bases, with 14 bases remaining between them. This CDR3 contains 13 residues. CDR1 is MNHEY, CDR2 SVGAGI, per germline. CDR3 region: CASSQGPASEQYF. The CDR3 DNA reads TGTGCCAGCAGTCAAGGTCCCGCGAGCGAGCAGTACTTC.

The genes are TRBV10-3 and TRBJ2-3; D is tentatively TRBD1 or TRBD2 (6 bases each). V lost 2 bases, J lost 4 bases, and 13 bases lay in between. Germline assignment: CDR1 ENHRY and CDR2 SYGVKD. The CDR3 is made up of 15 amino acids. CDR3 in amino acids: CAISEGGLGADTQYF. The CDR3 nucleotides read TGTGCCATCAGTGAGGGGGGGCTTGGGGCAGATACGCAGTATTTT.

The V gene is TRBV5-1, the J gene TRBJ1-1; D is ambiguous. V gave up 2 bases and J gave up 1 base, with 3 bases separating them. The CDR3 loop spans 12 amino acids. CDR1 is SGHRS and CDR2 is YFSETQ in the germline V gene. Here the CDR3 reads CASSFANTEAFF. The CDR3 DNA is TGCGCCAGCAGCTTTGCGAACACTGAAGCTTTCTTT.

The chain combines TRBV9 with TRBJ2-2; D might be TRBD2 (7 bases). The CDR3 spans 14 residues. Germline V lookup: CDR1 SGDLS, CDR2 YYNGEE. The V end lost 6 bases, the J end lost 6 bases, and 15 bases lay between the germline ends. CDR3 protein: CASTGGPVAGELFF. The CDR3 coding sequence is TGTGCCAGCACCGGGGGGCCCGTGGCCGGGGAGCTGTTTTTT.

Points on this clone: This clone may be a read error of a much larger clone one base away. The chain combines TRBV11-3 with TRBJ2-7; D is unresolved. Deletions cut 2 bases from V and 3 bases from J, with 5 bases between. Germline-derived CDR1 and CDR2 are SGHNT and YENEEA. CDR3 length equals 12 residues. CDR3 coding DNA: TGTGCCAGCAGCTTACGGGTCTACGAGCAGTACTTC. This translates into CASSLRVYEQYF. Drawing the rest from reference TRBV11-3 and TRBJ2-7, the complete variable domain is EAGVVQSPRYKIIEKKQPVAFWCNPISGHNTLYWYLQNLGQGPELLIRYENEEAVDDSQLPKDRFSAERLKGVDSTLKIQPAELGDSAVYLCASSLRVYEQYFGPGTRLTVT.

J is TRBJ1-2 and V is TRBV10-2; D possibly corresponds to TRBD1 (5 bases). The V end was cut by 0 bases, the J end by 4 bases, with 15 bases between. Germline V gene data show CDR1 as WSHSY and CDR2 as SAAADI. The CDR3 extends over 16 amino acids. CDR3 in amino acids: CASSESGVGFSYGYTF. CDR3 DNA: TGCGCCAGCAGTGAGTCGGGGGTTGGGTTTAGCTATGGCTACACCTTC.

This sequence joins TRBV5-1 and TRBJ1-1; D is undetermined. The CDR3 loop spans 16 amino acids. Germline CDR1 and CDR2: SGHRS and YFSETQ. Trimming pared 1 base from V and 1 base from J, leaving 14 bases between. CDR3: CASSLNPQVENTEAFF. The DNA for the CDR3 is TGCGCCAGCAGCTTGAATCCCCAGGTAGAGAACACTGAAGCTTTCTTT.

The rearrangement links TRBV5-6 to TRBJ2-3; D possibly corresponds to TRBD2 (7 bases). V shed 4 bases and J shed 5 bases, with 14 bases lying between them. Germline loops: CDR1 SGHDT, CDR2 YYEEEE. CDR3 length: 14 residues. CDR3 in DNA: TGTGCCAGCAGCCCCCGGGGGGCAGGAGATACGCAGTATTTT. Protein: CASSPRGAGDTQYF. Combining the CDR3 with reference TRBV5-6 and TRBJ2-3 gives the whole variable domain DAGVTQSPTHLIKTRGQQVTLRCSPKSGHDTVSWYQQALGQGPQFIFQYYEEEERQRGNFPDRFSGHQFPNYSSELNVNALLLGDSALYLCASSPRGAGDTQYFGPGTRLTVL.

This sequence joins TRBV6-5 and TRBJ2-1; D tentatively fits TRBD1 or TRBD2 (6 bases each). Trimming pared 6 bases from V and 9 bases from J, leaving 12 bases between. There are 12 residues in the CDR3. Germline-derived CDR1 and CDR2 are MNHEY and SVGAGI. The CDR3 bases are TGTGCCAGCAGCCTTAGGGGGGTTGAGCAGTTCTTC. As protein: CASSLRGVEQFF.

The J gene is TRBJ2-7, the V gene TRBV6-5; no reliable D call. The CDR3 has 11 amino acids. V was pared by 10 bases and J by 0 bases, with 7 bases between. Germline V CDR1 and CDR2: MNHEY, SVGAGI. The CDR3 DNA reads as TGTGCCACCGGAACCTCCTACGAGCAGTACTTC. Translated: CATGTSYEQYF.

The chain recombines TRBV28 with TRBJ1-2; D remains unclear. Germline loops: CDR1 MDHEN, CDR2 SYDVKM. The CDR3 spans 16 residues. Trimming cost V 7 bases and J 0 bases, with 18 bases left between them. CDR3 nucleotide sequence: TGTGCCAGCACCCGGACTACCCGACTAGCTAACTATGGCTACACCTTC. This sequence encodes CASTRTTRLANYGYTF.

For the CDR3, the DNA is TGTGCCAGCAGCGCCCCCCGAGGGGGCGCGAAGGGGGAAGCTTTCTTT. This gives the protein CASSAPRGGAKGEAFF. The chain is built from TRBV9 and TRBJ1-1; 7 positions agree with TRBD1. V lost 3 bases to trimming and J lost 8 bases; unmatched junction nucleotides: 16. The CDR3 extends over 16 amino acids. Germline V gene sequence: CDR1 SGDLS, CDR2 YYNGEE.